Here is one TCR beta chain with its context. Antigen: not known. Sequenced by immunoSEQ multiplex PCR; TCRdb stores in-frame clones only, minus some. The sample lists around 37,000 clones; 85% were seen once. The CDR3 length is 17 residues. Between the trimmed V and J ends, which lost 5 bases and 1 base, there was a span of 17 bases. In germline, CDR1 is SGHTA, CDR2 FQGNSA. These data are taken from a study of T cell clonotyping in hematopoietic cell transplantation. Whole-study context: Recipient samples before transplant were obtained post-cytoreduction.

Time point: recipient sample about 28 days before transplant, after cytoreduction. Study results and caveats: Few recipient clonotypes overlapped donors; over 95% were de novo at given depth.

The sample consisted of peripheral blood mononuclear cells, taken before stem cell transplant. The origin of this receptor is a man aged 55 to 70 with acute myeloid leukemia. Some clones in this sample may be carry-over from other donors' samples. The rearrangement links TRBV7-2 to TRBJ2-2; perhaps TRBD1 as D (6 bases). For the CDR3, the DNA is TGTGCCAGCAGCGCCCCCCCGGGACACCTGAACACCGGGGAGCTGTTTTTT. It specifies CASSAPPGHLNTGELFF.